One sample yielded the 29 T cell receptor beta chains listed below, sequenced in a study of blood T cells in healthy people across ages. Primed by a sample-barcoded 5' primer and a J-beta primer mix, a second PCR proceeded for roughly 7 to 12 cycles. From the 5' RACE reads, TCRdb called clonotypes with MiXCR, one entry per CDR3 protein. The sample comprises 1.5 million to 2 million distinct CDR3 sequences, roughly 52% of which are singletons, and roughly 2.1% rests with the top ten. Sequencing input: blood. The receptors derive from a woman aged 35 to 49 in good health.

This chain joins TRBV6-5 and TRBJ1-1; TRBD1 agrees at 7 bases. Looked up from germline, CDR1 is MNHEY and CDR2 is SVGAGI. V gave up 7 bases and J gave up 10 bases; unmatched junction bases: 15. The CDR3 is made up of 14 amino acids. Here the CDR3 reads CASNGEQGLYGAFF. The CDR3 DNA is TGTGCCAGCAACGGGGAACAGGGGTTATATGGAGCTTTCTTT.

This chain uses TRBV2 with TRBJ1-5, with 9 bases matching TRBD1. The V gene end was trimmed by 6 bases and the J gene end by 2 bases; junction bases not matched to a gene: 8. The CDR3 is 16 amino acids. Germline CDR1 is SNHLY and CDR2 is FYNNEI. CDR3 DNA: TGTGCCAGCAGGGCCACAGGGGGCCTGGGCAATCAGCCCCAGCATTTT. Amino acid sequence: CASRATGGLGNQPQHF.

This chain links TRBV10-3 with TRBJ2-2; D is possibly TRBD1 (6 bases). Germline V gives CDR1 ENHRY, CDR2 SYGVKD. Trimming pared 8 bases from V and 6 bases from J, leaving 13 bases between. This CDR3 is 13 amino acids long. The CDR3 here is CAISNPGAGELFF. As DNA, the CDR3 is TGTGCCATCTCCAATCCAGGGGCCGGGGAGCTGTTTTTT.

The chain combines TRBV2 with TRBJ2-3; D remains ambiguous. CDR1 is SNHLY, CDR2 FYNNEI, per germline. Deletions cut 6 bases from V and 0 bases from J, with 10 bases between. This CDR3 has 14 amino acids. The CDR3 sequence: CASRMGSSTDTQYF. CDR3 nucleotide sequence: TGTGCCAGCAGGATGGGATCAAGCACAGATACGCAGTATTTT.

The chain has TRBV5-1 and TRBJ2-1; tentatively, D is TRBD2 (7 bases). This CDR3 spans 13 amino acids. Germline V gene lookup returns CDR1 SGHRS and CDR2 YFSETQ. The V end lost 6 bases, the J end lost 10 bases, and 17 bases lay between the germline ends. Here the CDR3 DNA reads TGCGCCAGCACACACAGGGAGGGGCGCGAGCAGTTCTTC. Translating gives CASTHREGREQFF.

The chain employs TRBV7-9 and TRBJ2-1; tentatively, D is TRBD1 (6 bases). V was trimmed by 2 bases and J by 5 bases, leaving 13 bases between them. In germline, CDR1 is SEHNR, CDR2 FQNEAQ (reference sequence). CDR3 length: 15 amino acids. The chain's CDR3 is CASSLSGHVHNEQFF. As DNA, the CDR3 is TGTGCCAGCAGCTTATCGGGACACGTCCACAATGAGCAGTTCTTC.

The V and J genes are TRBV5-1 and TRBJ2-1; D perhaps matches TRBD2 (6 bases). The CDR3 contains 15 residues. The germline V gene encodes CDR1 SGHRS and CDR2 YFSETQ. Trimming removed 1 base from V and 7 bases from J, with 15 bases in between. The DNA for the CDR3 is TGCGCCAGCAGCTTGTCCGGGCTAGCGTTTAATGAGCAGTTCTTC. Residues: CASSLSGLAFNEQFF.

The chain combines TRBV9 with TRBJ1-2, with D unclear. The CDR3 runs 14 residues. V was cut by 3 bases and J by 2 bases, with 11 bases left in between. In germline, CDR1 is SGDLS, CDR2 YYNGEE. The CDR3 nucleotides read TGTGCCAGCAGCGCGACGTCGGGGAACTATGGCTACACCTTC. It codes for CASSATSGNYGYTF.

The V and J genes are TRBV7-2 and TRBJ1-1; D gene uncertain. Germline values: CDR1 SGHTA, CDR2 FQGNSA. V lost 2 bases and J lost 8, with 12 bases in between. There are 13 residues in the CDR3. The DNA of the CDR3 is TGTGCCAGCAGCTTAATGGGTGGGTCGGAAGCTTTCTTT. This gives the protein CASSLMGGSEAFF.

This chain joins TRBV4-2 and TRBJ1-1; D possibly corresponds to TRBD1 (6 bases). The CDR3 covers 14 residues. CDR1 is LGHNA and CDR2 is YNFKEQ in the germline V gene. Trimming took 4 bases from V and 2 from J, leaving 11 bases between them. The CDR3 protein is CASSPQDSNTEAFF. In DNA, the CDR3 is TGTGCCAGCAGCCCCCAGGACAGTAACACTGAAGCTTTCTTT.

The chain has TRBV6-2 or TRBV6-3 and TRBJ2-2, with 11 bases matching TRBD1. V shed 2 bases and J 7 bases; nucleotides not matched to a gene: 6. This CDR3 has 16 residues. From germline, CDR1 is MNHEY and CDR2 SVGEGT. The CDR3 DNA sequence: TGTGCCAGCAGTTACAACGGACAGGGGGCTAACGGGGAGCTGTTTTTT. Its translation: CASSYNGQGANGELFF.

The chain uses TRBV5-1 and TRBJ2-5; D may be TRBD1 (5 bases). The germline V gene encodes CDR1 SGHRS and CDR2 YFSETQ. The CDR3 length is 14 residues. Trimming shortened V by 4 bases and J by 6 bases, and 16 bases separated the two germline ends. This CDR3 reads CASSVDAGSKTQYF. As DNA, the CDR3 is TGCGCCAGCAGCGTGGACGCAGGGTCGAAGACCCAGTACTTC.

This clonotype has a single count. The CDR3 region has the DNA TGTGCCAGCAGCGCGGGACAGGGCAAGACAGATACGCAGTATTTT. This translates into CASSAGQGKTDTQYF. The chain is built from TRBV7-8 and TRBJ2-3, with 9 bases lining up with TRBD1. V shed 5 bases and J 3 bases; nucleotides not matched to a gene: 6. Germline V lookup: CDR1 SGHVS, CDR2 FQNEAQ. CDR3 length equals 15 residues.

This chain uses TRBV6-2 or TRBV6-3 with TRBJ1-1; D is unresolved. This CDR3 contains 13 residues. V lost 2 bases to trimming and J lost 7 bases, with 11 bases between them. Germline V gene sequence: CDR1 MNHEY, CDR2 SVGEGT. CDR3 loop: CASSYRPGIEAFF. CDR3 DNA sequence: TGTGCCAGCAGTTACCGACCAGGCATTGAAGCTTTCTTT.

The chain carries TRBV27 and TRBJ2-7; D not certain. The CDR3 consists of 15 residues. Deletions cut 5 bases from V and 0 bases from J, with 14 bases between. CDR1 is MNHEY, CDR2 SMNVEV, per germline (reference sequence). The CDR3 protein is CASSSRGKSSYEQYF. The CDR3 DNA sequence: TGTGCCAGCAGTAGCCGCGGTAAGAGCTCCTACGAGCAGTACTTC.

V is TRBV25-1 and J is TRBJ2-7; D gene uncertain. Judging by the DNA end, TRBJ2-5 fits better; the J call may be wrong. Germline V lookup: CDR1 MGHDK, CDR2 SYGVNS. There are 13 residues in the CDR3. The CDR3 spells CASSELVGETQYF. CDR3 DNA sequence: TGTGCCAGCAGTGAATTAGTCGGGGAGACCCAGTACTTC.

The rearrangement joins TRBV20-1 to TRBJ1-4; D is undetermined. Trimming cost V 5 bases and J 3 bases, with 4 bases left between them. Germline values: CDR1 DFQATT, CDR2 SNEGSKA (reference sequence). The CDR3 contains 11 residues. In nucleotides, the CDR3 is TGCAGTGCTTGGTCTAATGAAAAACTGTTTTTT. It encodes CSAWSNEKLFF.

This chain joins TRBV12-5 and TRBJ2-1; 7 bases align to TRBD2. The CDR3 spans 16 residues. Per the germline V gene, CDR1 is LGHNT and CDR2 is FRNRAP. V lost 5 bases, J lost 8 bases, and 15 bases stayed unmatched. CDR3 sequence: CASGPRNGGSIYEQFF. The DNA for the CDR3 is TGTGCTAGTGGTCCCCGAAACGGGGGGAGTATATATGAGCAGTTCTTC.

This clonotype was counted only a few times. The gene calls are TRBV29-1 and TRBJ2-5, with no clear D. Per the germline V gene, CDR1 is SQVTM and CDR2 is ANQGSEA. The length of the CDR3 is 13 residues. V was shortened by 3 bases and J by 1 base, with 9 bases between the two germline ends. In DNA form, the CDR3 reads TGCAGCGTTGATCGTACAGTCCAAGAGACCCAGTACTTC. Its translation is CSVDRTVQETQYF.

The chain has TRBV28 and TRBJ2-7; 8 bases are shared with TRBD1. The J call may be mistaken, given a closer DNA end match to TRBJ2-5. Per the germline V gene, CDR1 is MDHEN and CDR2 is SYDVKM. CDR3 length: 14 residues. In DNA, the CDR3 is TGTGCCAGCACAAGGACAGGGCTGGCGGAGACCCAGTACTTC. Its translation is CASTRTGLAETQYF.

The chain combines TRBV5-1 with TRBJ1-2, with 10 bases matching TRBD1. Germline-derived CDR1 and CDR2 are SGHRS and YFSETQ. CDR3 length: 14 amino acids. The J segment lost 4 bases and the V segment lost 4 bases, leaving 4 bases of the junction unmatched. As DNA, the CDR3 is TGCGCCAGCAGCGAGGACAGGGGGTTCTATGGCTACACCTTC. It translates to CASSEDRGFYGYTF.

The J gene is TRBJ2-5, the V gene TRBV6-6, with D perhaps matching TRBD1 or TRBD2 (6 bases each). The CDR3 sequence is 13 residues long. V gave up 2 bases and J gave up 11 bases, with 15 bases separating them. Germline values: CDR1 MNHNY, CDR2 SVGAGI (reference sequence). The CDR3 nucleotides read TGTGCCAGCAGTTACCCTGAGAGGGGGGAGCAGTACTTC. Protein product: CASSYPERGEQYF.

The table lists this clonotype with a count of one. The rearrangement joins TRBV27 to TRBJ1-2, with D perhaps matching TRBD1 (5 bases). Germline assignment: CDR1 MNHEY and CDR2 SMNVEV (reference sequence). Trimming removed 4 bases at V and 9 bases at J, with 15 bases between. The CDR3 is 13 residues long. The DNA of the CDR3 is TGTGCCAGCAGTTCGGGGGGAGGGCGGAGCTACACCTTC. Translating it yields CASSSGGGRSYTF.

The chain joins TRBV20-1 to TRBJ1-6, with no clear D. From germline, CDR1 is DFQATT and CDR2 SNEGSKA (reference sequence). V was clipped by 6 bases and J by 6 bases, with 12 bases between them. The CDR3 length is 13 residues. Here the CDR3 DNA reads TGCAGTGCCCTTGACTTATTTAATTCACCCCTCCACTTT. Translating gives CSALDLFNSPLHF.

This chain links TRBV7-2 with TRBJ2-1; the match to TRBD2 covers 10 bases. The germline V gene has CDR1 SGHTA and CDR2 FQGNSA. V lost 3 bases and J lost 8; bases outside the gene matches: 19. This CDR3 comprises 19 residues. This chain's CDR3 is CASSFHRFRPAGGGHEQFF. The CDR3 nucleotides are TGTGCCAGCAGCTTTCATAGATTTCGTCCAGCGGGGGGGGGTCATGAGCAGTTCTTC.

V gene TRBV20-1 combines with J gene TRBJ2-5, with 12 bases lining up with TRBD2. CDR1 is DFQATT and CDR2 is SNEGSKA in the germline V gene (reference sequence). The CDR3 is 15 residues long. J was trimmed by 1 base and V by 6 bases; bases with no gene match: 6. CDR3 sequence (DNA): TGCAGTGCAGAGCTAGCGGGGGGGGGCCAAGAGACCCAGTACTTC. It is translated as CSAELAGGGQETQYF.

This clonotype was seen many times. The rearrangement uses TRBV9 and TRBJ2-1, with TRBD1 matching 8 bases. CDR3 size: 16 residues. Germline CDR1 and CDR2: SGDLS and YYNGEE. Trimming cost V 1 base and J 4 bases; bases outside gene matches: 7. The CDR3 protein is CASSVRGQGAYNEQFF. CDR3 bases: TGTGCCAGCAGCGTACGGGGGCAGGGGGCTTACAATGAGCAGTTCTTC.

The V call is TRBV29-1, the J call TRBJ2-7; 8 nucleotides line up with TRBD2. Trimming removed 4 bases from V and 3 bases from J; junction bases left unmatched: 2. The CDR3 has 12 amino acids. Germline V gene lookup returns CDR1 SQVTM and CDR2 ANQGSEA. The CDR3 DNA reads TGCAGCGTTGTTCGGGGGGGCTACGAGCAGTACTTC. This translates into CSVVRGGYEQYF.

V is TRBV24-1 and J is TRBJ2-3; TRBD2 is a possible D gene (5 bases). In germline, CDR1 is KGHDR, CDR2 SFDVKD. V was clipped by 3 bases and J by 1 base, with 13 bases between them. This CDR3 is 16 amino acids long. The CDR3 DNA is TGTGCCACCAGTGATACCAGCCTGGGAGGCACAGATACGCAGTATTTT. It is translated as CATSDTSLGGTDTQYF.